This T cell receptor beta chain was captured in a study of blood T cell repertoires in COVID-19. Overall study: Samples taken during acute and convalescent COVID-19 were collected in the United States, Italy and Spain. T cells, B-cell-depleted T cells, or PBMCs provided the cDNA or gDNA that served as material.

The study drew participants aged about 18 to 89 years from around 24 US areas. TCRdb keeps only in-frame clones here, not all; method: immunoSEQ multiplex PCR. The repertoire consists of about 220,000 clones, with around 90% occurring once and the leading ten covering about 15%. V trimming: 1 base; J trimming: 6 bases; junction bases outside the gene matches: 8. This CDR3 is 15 amino acids long. Germline-derived CDR1 and CDR2 are LNHDA and SQIVND (reference sequence). The J gene is TRBJ2-7, the V gene TRBV19, with 8 bases lining up with TRBD2. The TCR was taken from a woman aged 50 to 65 with acute COVID-19. The sample comprised PBMCs or T cells enriched from blood (not recorded which). DNA for the CDR3: TGTGCCAGTAGTATAGTTCCCGGGAGGGGAGGCGAGCAGTACTTC. It yields the protein CASSIVPGRGGEQYF.